The 22 T cell receptor beta chains given below trace back to one sample, sequenced in a study of persistence of HIV-infected CD4 T cells. The immunoSEQ assay was version 4, run in survey mode. Sequenced by immunoSEQ multiplex PCR; TCRdb stores in-frame clones only, minus some. In the table there are about 40,000 clones, 65% to 85% of which are singletons. Antigens for these TCRs are unknown. Cells were stimulated with CMV-infected fibroblast lysates at roughly 10 ug/mL. CD40L/CD69 double-negative CD45RO-high memory CD4+ T cells were collected. This specimen was CD4+ T cells sorted from PBMCs after approximately 20-hour stimulation, taken from a patient who received antiretroviral therapy. The source of these receptors is an adult man with HIV who was CMV-seropositive.

This chain links TRBV28 with TRBJ1-2, with D tentatively TRBD1 (5 bases). The V gene's germline CDR1 is MDHEN and CDR2 SYDVKM. V was shortened by 7 bases and J by 0 bases, with 15 bases between the two germline ends. The CDR3 is 15 residues long. The CDR3 DNA sequence: TGTGCCAGCACCCCTAGAGGCAGGGCTAACTATGGCTACACCTTC. Protein product: CASTPRGRANYGYTF.

V and J are TRBV28 and TRBJ1-3, with D uncertain. The germline gives CDR1 MDHEN, CDR2 SYDVKM. With 3 bases removed from V and 0 bases from J, the gap between germline ends came to 9 bases. The CDR3 is 15 residues long. CDR3 in amino acids: CASSLADDSGNTIYF. CDR3 coding DNA: TGTGCCAGCAGTTTGGCAGACGACTCTGGAAACACCATATATTTT.

The chain couples TRBV14 to TRBJ1-2; D unresolved. This CDR3 is built from 12 residues. From germline, CDR1 is SGHDN and CDR2 FVKESK. V lost 1 base and J lost 4, with 4 bases in between. CDR3 sequence reads: CASSQGGYGYTF. The CDR3 region has the DNA TGTGCCAGCAGCCAAGGAGGCTATGGCTACACCTTC.

The rearrangement uses TRBV5-1 and TRBJ2-3; TRBD2 agrees at 14 bases. With V trimmed by 3 bases and J by 0 bases, 12 bases remained unmatched. This CDR3 comprises 20 residues. Germline CDR1 is SGHRS and CDR2 is YFSETQ. CDR3 in DNA: TGCGCCAGCAGCTCGAACGGGGGACTAGCGGGGGCGATGAGCACAGATACGCAGTATTTT. This codes for CASSSNGGLAGAMSTDTQYF.

The V and J genes are TRBV15 and TRBJ1-1; TRBD1 matches at 7 bases. The CDR3 totals 14 residues. The V gene end was trimmed by 4 bases and the J gene end by 1 base; junction bases not matched to a gene: 3. CDR1 is LNHNV, CDR2 YYDKDF, per germline (reference sequence). The CDR3 DNA is TGTGCCACCAGCACCCGGACAGGGAACACTGAAGCTTTCTTT. Residues: CATSTRTGNTEAFF.

This rearrangement joins TRBV5-8 to TRBJ1-3; D gene ambiguous. Germline CDR1 and CDR2: SGHTS and YDEGEE. The CDR3 is made up of 15 amino acids. V dropped 2 bases and J dropped 0 bases, with 9 bases sitting between them. The CDR3 DNA is TGTGCCAGCAGCTTAGGCAGTCACTCTGGAAACACCATATATTTT. Translation: CASSLGSHSGNTIYF.

The chain carries TRBV9 and TRBJ1-6; no firm D call. CDR1 is SGDLS and CDR2 is YYNGEE in the germline V gene. The CDR3 length is 14 residues. The V end was cut by 0 bases, the J end by 12 bases, with 13 bases between. The CDR3 DNA reads TGTGCCAGCAGCGTAGAACCTGGCAATAGACCCCTCCACTTT. The encoded protein is CASSVEPGNRPLHF.

This chain joins TRBV2 and TRBJ2-7; 9 bases fit TRBD1. This CDR3 has 14 amino acids. In germline, CDR1 is SNHLY, CDR2 FYNNEI. V shed 1 base and J 4 bases; nucleotides not matched to a gene: 2. CDR3 sequence reads: CASSEDRGLYEQYF. The CDR3 DNA reads as TGTGCCAGCAGTGAAGACAGGGGGCTATACGAGCAGTACTTC.

The chain has TRBV18 and TRBJ1-3; a possible D gene is TRBD1 (5 bases). Trimming stripped 3 bases from V and 2 bases from J, with 11 bases between. In germline, CDR1 is KGHSH, CDR2 LQKENI. The CDR3 consists of 15 residues. CDR3 loop: CASSPGQGPGNTIYF. Here the CDR3 DNA reads TGTGCCAGCTCACCGGGCCAGGGACCTGGAAACACCATATATTTT.

This sequence joins TRBV9 and TRBJ2-1, with 8 bases matching TRBD1. This CDR3 is built from 15 residues. The junction had 6 bases not matched to a gene; V was cut back by 0 bases and J by 7 bases. Germline V CDR1 and CDR2: SGDLS, YYNGEE. CDR3 loop: CASSVGGNRGNEQFF. The DNA of the CDR3 is TGTGCCAGCAGCGTAGGGGGGAACAGGGGGAATGAGCAGTTCTTC.

V gene TRBV4-1 combines with J gene TRBJ1-2; D is undetermined. With 0 bases removed from V and 4 bases from J, the gap between germline ends came to 12 bases. This CDR3 has 15 amino acids. CDR1 is MGHRA, CDR2 YSYEKL, per germline. The DNA of the CDR3 is TGCGCCAGCAGCCAAGATCCCCTCTACGGCTATGGCTACACCTTC. As protein: CASSQDPLYGYGYTF.

This sequence joins TRBV28 and TRBJ1-5; TRBD1 agrees at 8 bases. The V gene's germline CDR1 is MDHEN and CDR2 SYDVKM. The V segment lost 3 bases and the J segment 7 bases; nucleotides outside the gene matches: 8. The CDR3 sequence is 15 residues long. In DNA form, the CDR3 reads TGTGCCAGCAGTTTGGGGACAGGAATGTTGCAGCCCCAGCATTTT. Its translation is CASSLGTGMLQPQHF.

The rearrangement links TRBV3-1 (or the pseudogene TRBV3-2) to TRBJ2-2, with D perhaps matching TRBD1 (5 bases). This CDR3 contains 16 residues. Deletions cut 1 base from V and 6 bases from J, with 15 bases between. The germline V gene has CDR1 LGHDT and CDR2 YNNKEL (reference sequence). CDR3 sequence (DNA): TGTGCCAGCAGCCAAGTGAAGGGGTTGACAGCCGGGGAGCTGTTTTTT. It translates to CASSQVKGLTAGELFF.

The J gene is TRBJ1-3, the V gene TRBV5-1, with TRBD1 identical over 11 bases. The germline CDR1 and CDR2 sequences are SGHRS and YFSETQ. The CDR3 is 16 amino acids. The ends lost 4 bases at V and 4 bases at J; junction bases unmatched: 7. The CDR3 sequence: CASSPRDRGNGNTIYF. CDR3 coding DNA: TGCGCCAGCAGCCCAAGGGACAGGGGGAACGGAAACACCATATATTTT.

The chain couples TRBV10-1 to TRBJ2-3, with 8 bases fitting TRBD2. In germline, CDR1 is WNHNN, CDR2 SYGVQD (reference sequence). V was clipped by 3 bases and J by 1 base; unmatched bases: 3. The CDR3 length is 15 residues. CDR3 DNA sequence: TGCGCCAGCAGTGACCGGGGGGGTGGCACAGATACGCAGTATTTT. Translation gives CASSDRGGGTDTQYF.

This chain uses TRBV27 with TRBJ2-7; D tentatively reads TRBD1 or TRBD2 (5 bases each). The V end lost 2 bases, the J end lost 2 bases, and 13 bases lay between the germline ends. The CDR3 has 15 amino acids. Germline V gene lookup returns CDR1 MNHEY and CDR2 SMNVEV (reference sequence). This chain's CDR3 is CASSLLGTNTYEQYF. CDR3 in DNA: TGTGCCAGCAGTTTACTCGGGACGAATACCTACGAGCAGTACTTC.

The CDR3 DNA reads TGTGCCAGCAGCCCCCGAGGTGGGCCCTCCCTCTCTGGAAACACCATATATTTT. Translating gives CASSPRGGPSLSGNTIYF. The chain carries TRBV13 and TRBJ1-3; D is unclear. V was cut by 5 bases and J by 0 bases, with 20 bases left in between. CDR1 and CDR2 from the germline V gene are PRHDT and FYEKMQ (reference sequence). The CDR3 consists of 18 residues.

This chain connects TRBV7-2 to TRBJ1-5, with 7 nucleotides matching TRBD1. CDR1 SGHTA and CDR2 FQGNSA come from the germline V gene. V shed 2 bases and J 5 bases; nucleotides not matched to a gene: 9. The CDR3 contains 16 residues. CDR3 sequence: CASSLIPQGGYQPQHF. CDR3 nucleotides: TGTGCCAGCAGCTTAATTCCGCAGGGGGGCTATCAGCCCCAGCATTTT.

The chain links TRBV20-1 to TRBJ2-7; no definite D call. The CDR3 loop spans 12 amino acids. Germline CDR1 reads DFQATT; CDR2 reads SNEGSKA (reference sequence). With 3 bases removed from V and 4 bases from J, the gap between germline ends came to 10 bases. The CDR3 loop is CSASPPGYEQYF. Written as DNA, the CDR3 is TGCAGTGCTAGTCCCCCTGGTTACGAGCAGTACTTC.

The chain joins TRBV5-6 to TRBJ1-1; no clear D. Trimming removed 4 bases at V and 4 bases at J, with 14 bases between. This CDR3 has 14 residues. Germline V CDR1 and CDR2: SGHDT, YYEEEE. CDR3 residues: CASSPPRRSTEAFF. CDR3 sequence (DNA): TGTGCCAGCAGCCCCCCGAGGCGCAGCACTGAAGCTTTCTTT.

This clone was seen only a few times. The rearrangement uses TRBV9 and TRBJ2-3; TRBD2 matches 11 bases. CDR3 length: 16 amino acids. V trimming: 1 base; J trimming: 4 bases; junction bases outside the gene matches: 5. CDR1 SGDLS and CDR2 YYNGEE come from the germline V gene. This CDR3 is CASSVRSGGAPDTQYF. The CDR3, as DNA: TGTGCCAGCAGCGTACGTAGCGGGGGGGCCCCAGATACGCAGTATTTT. Looking up the rest from reference TRBV9 and TRBJ2-3 gives the full variable domain: DSGVTQTPKHLITATGQRVTLRCSPRSGDLSVYWYQQSLDQGLQFLIQYYNGEERAKGNILERFSAQQFPDLHSELNLSSLELGDSALYFCASSVRSGGAPDTQYFGPGTRLTVL.

The chain couples TRBV7-6 to TRBJ2-1; weak D call: TRBD1 (5 bases). The CDR3 length is 15 residues. Germline lookup yields CDR1 SGHVS and CDR2 FNYEAQ. V lost 0 bases, J lost 2 bases, and 8 bases lay in between. The CDR3 here is CASSLAVTAYNEQFF. CDR3 DNA: TGTGCCAGCAGCTTAGCGGTGACAGCCTACAATGAGCAGTTCTTC.